This T cell receptor beta chain was profiled in a study of blood T cells in healthy people across ages. This clonotype was seen only a few times. The use of a sample-barcoded 5' primer and a J-beta primer mix characterized a second PCR of about 7 to 12 cycles. Each CDR3 protein is one row after TCRdb ran MiXCR on the 5' RACE reads. The sample lists around 1,600,000 distinct CDR3 sequences, 40% to 45% occurring once. Aged about 6 to 90, donors were systemically healthy Caucasians from Russia. After removal of 6 bases from V and 3 bases from J, the junction contained 8 bases not matched to a gene. CDR3 size: 13 residues. CDR1 is DFQATT and CDR2 is SNEGSKA in the germline V gene (reference sequence).

The sequencing sample was made of blood. This receptor was identified in a woman between 18 and 29 years old in good health. V usage is TRBV20-1 and J usage is TRBJ2-7, with 7 nucleotides matching TRBD2. CDR3 region: CSAETSPHYEQYF. In DNA form, the CDR3 reads TGCAGTGCCGAGACTAGCCCCCACTACGAGCAGTACTTC.